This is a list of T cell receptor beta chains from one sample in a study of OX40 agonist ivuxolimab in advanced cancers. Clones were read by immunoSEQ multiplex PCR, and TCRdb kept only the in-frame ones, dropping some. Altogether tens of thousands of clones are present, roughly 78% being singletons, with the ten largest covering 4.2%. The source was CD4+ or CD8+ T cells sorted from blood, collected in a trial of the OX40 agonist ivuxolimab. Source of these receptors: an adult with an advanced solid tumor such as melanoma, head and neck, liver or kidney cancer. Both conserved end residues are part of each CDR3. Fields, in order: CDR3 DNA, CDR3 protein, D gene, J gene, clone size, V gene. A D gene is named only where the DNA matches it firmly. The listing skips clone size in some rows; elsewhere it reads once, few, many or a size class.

cdr3_nt: TGCGCCAGCAGCCAAGACTTTAATGAAAAACTGTTTTTT; cdr3_aa: CASSQDFNEKLFF; d_call: .; j_call: TRBJ1-4; clone_size: .; v_call: TRBV4-3
cdr3_nt: TGTGCCAGCAGCGACAGAATATACGAGCAGTACTTC; cdr3_aa: CASSDRIYEQYF; d_call: .; j_call: TRBJ2-7; clone_size: once; v_call: TRBV6-5
cdr3_nt: TGCGCCAGCAGCTTGGGACAAAATGAAAAACTGTTTTTT; cdr3_aa: CASSLGQNEKLFF; d_call: .; j_call: TRBJ1-4; clone_size: .; v_call: TRBV5-1
cdr3_nt: TGTGCCAGCAGCTCCTCGAACACTGAAGCTTTCTTT; cdr3_aa: CASSSSNTEAFF; d_call: .; j_call: TRBJ1-1; clone_size: .; v_call: TRBV7-9
cdr3_nt: TGCGCCAGCAGCCCGGAGACTTACAGGAATTCACCCCTCCACTTT; cdr3_aa: CASSPETYRNSPLHF; d_call: .; j_call: TRBJ1-6; clone_size: .; v_call: TRBV4-3
cdr3_nt: TGTGCCAGCAGCTTGGATCCGAACTATGGCTACACCTTC; cdr3_aa: CASSLDPNYGYTF; d_call: .; j_call: TRBJ1-2; clone_size: .; v_call: TRBV5-6
cdr3_nt: TGTGCCAGCAGTTTCCAGGGAGGTCAGCCCCAGCATTTT; cdr3_aa: CASSFQGGQPQHF; d_call: .; j_call: TRBJ1-5; clone_size: .; v_call: TRBV11-2
cdr3_nt: TGCGCCAGCAGCCAAGAGTCAGTTTTTAGCAATCAGCCCCAGCATTTT; cdr3_aa: CASSQESVFSNQPQHF; d_call: .; j_call: TRBJ1-5; clone_size: .; v_call: TRBV4-1
cdr3_nt: TGTGCCAGCAGCTTAAGGAGGACAGGACCCAAACAGTGGGAGACCCAGTACTTC; cdr3_aa: CASSLRRTGPKQWETQYF; d_call: TRBD1; j_call: TRBJ2-5; clone_size: .; v_call: TRBV5-6
cdr3_nt: TGTGCCAGCACCGGACCCAGGGGGCCCCAGCATTTT; cdr3_aa: CASTGPRGPQHF; d_call: .; j_call: TRBJ1-5; clone_size: .; v_call: TRBV28
cdr3_nt: TGTGCCAGTAACGTTCGGGGGCGGTCTGGGGCCAACGTCCTGACTTTC; cdr3_aa: CASNVRGRSGANVLTF; d_call: .; j_call: TRBJ2-6; clone_size: .; v_call: TRBV19
cdr3_nt: TGCGCCAGCACTCAGGACTCGTGGGGAACCCAGTACTTC; cdr3_aa: CASTQDSWGTQYF; d_call: .; j_call: TRBJ2-5; clone_size: few; v_call: TRBV5-1
cdr3_nt: TGTGCCAGCAGCTCTTATACTAACTATGGCTACACCTTC; cdr3_aa: CASSSYTNYGYTF; d_call: .; j_call: TRBJ1-2; clone_size: .; v_call: TRBV5-6
cdr3_nt: TGTGCCAGCTCACACCGACAGGGGAACTCCTACGAGCAGTACTTC; cdr3_aa: CASSHRQGNSYEQYF; d_call: TRBD1; j_call: TRBJ2-7; clone_size: few; v_call: TRBV18
cdr3_nt: TGTGCCTGGAGTGTACGAGGGAGAGAGACCCAGTACTTC; cdr3_aa: CAWSVRGRETQYF; d_call: .; j_call: TRBJ2-5; clone_size: .; v_call: TRBV30
cdr3_nt: TGCGCCAGCAGCCTGGACAGGGGCGGGGAGACCCAGTACTTC; cdr3_aa: CASSLDRGGETQYF; d_call: TRBD1; j_call: TRBJ2-5; clone_size: .; v_call: TRBV5-1
cdr3_nt: TGTGCCTGGAGTGTACAGGGGGGCAATCAGCCCCAGCATTTT; cdr3_aa: CAWSVQGGNQPQHF; d_call: TRBD1; j_call: TRBJ1-5; clone_size: few; v_call: TRBV30
cdr3_nt: TGTGCCATCAGTAGAGACACTTACGAGCAGTACTTC; cdr3_aa: CAISRDTYEQYF; d_call: .; j_call: TRBJ2-7; clone_size: few; v_call: TRBV10-3
cdr3_nt: TGTGCCAGCAGTTACGGACCCTACAGCTCCTACGAGCAGTACTTC; cdr3_aa: CASSYGPYSSYEQYF; d_call: .; j_call: TRBJ2-7; clone_size: once; v_call: TRBV6-5
cdr3_nt: TGTGCCAGCAGCGCGGCGACAGGGTTAGCCTACGAGCAGTACTTC; cdr3_aa: CASSAATGLAYEQYF; d_call: TRBD1; j_call: TRBJ2-7; clone_size: .; v_call: TRBV9
cdr3_nt: TGTGCCACCCAGGTCGGGGGTCGGTTTACCGGGGAGCTGTTTTTT; cdr3_aa: CATQVGGRFTGELFF; d_call: .; j_call: TRBJ2-2; clone_size: .; v_call: TRBV6-1
cdr3_nt: TGTGCCATCAGTGGTTGGACTGAAGCTTTCTTT; cdr3_aa: CAISGWTEAFF; d_call: .; j_call: TRBJ1-1; clone_size: few; v_call: TRBV10-3
cdr3_nt: TGTGCCAGCTCACCACTCCAAACCGGGACAGAGAATGAAAAACTGTTTTTT; cdr3_aa: CASSPLQTGTENEKLFF; d_call: TRBD1; j_call: TRBJ1-4; clone_size: .; v_call: TRBV18
cdr3_nt: TGTGCCAGCAGGTTTAGGGGGGCGAACACTGAAGCTTTCTTT; cdr3_aa: CASRFRGANTEAFF; d_call: .; j_call: TRBJ1-1; clone_size: .; v_call: TRBV7-2
cdr3_nt: TGTGCCAGCAGCCCACTATACGAGCAGTACTTC; cdr3_aa: CASSPLYEQYF; d_call: .; j_call: TRBJ2-7; clone_size: .; v_call: TRBV11-2
cdr3_nt: TGCGCCAGCAGCTTGGATGGGGCAGCCAAAACCTACGAGCAGTACTTC; cdr3_aa: CASSLDGAAKTYEQYF; d_call: .; j_call: TRBJ2-7; clone_size: once; v_call: TRBV5-1
cdr3_nt: TGCGCCAGCAGCCAGGAACTTGGGGGACAGTTTTTTCATGAGCAGTTCTTC; cdr3_aa: CASSQELGGQFFHEQFF; d_call: TRBD1; j_call: TRBJ2-1; clone_size: .; v_call: TRBV4-3
cdr3_nt: TGTGCCAGTCGAGACAGGGGGCAGAATGAAAAACTGTTTTTT; cdr3_aa: CASRDRGQNEKLFF; d_call: TRBD1; j_call: TRBJ1-4; clone_size: .; v_call: TRBV19
cdr3_nt: TGTGCCAGCAGTATGCAGCCTAACTATGGCTACACCTTC; cdr3_aa: CASSMQPNYGYTF; d_call: .; j_call: TRBJ1-2; clone_size: .; v_call: TRBV6-1